A single sample is the source of the 13 T cell receptor beta chains below, sequenced in a study of CD8 T cells in ankylosing spondylitis. TCRdb re-called the 5' RACE reads with MiXCR, one entry per CDR3 protein. The sample includes hundreds of thousands of distinct CDR3 sequences, under 8.5% of them seen just once. Material for sequencing was blood, either unsorted or a sorted T cell fraction (not recorded which). These receptors all come from a female donor with ankylosing spondylitis or in good health (not recorded which).

This clonotype was counted a few times. The chain couples TRBV3-1 to TRBJ2-7; TRBD1 matches at 8 bases. This CDR3 has 16 residues. V shed 0 bases and J 3 bases; nucleotides not matched to a gene: 7. Germline loops: CDR1 LGHDT, CDR2 YNNKEL (reference sequence). CDR3 DNA: TGTGCCAGCAGCCAAGATGCGGACAGGGAAAACTACGAGCAGTACTTC. This translates into CASSQDADRENYEQYF.

This clonotype came up many times. This chain connects TRBV6-1 to TRBJ1-2; TRBD1 aligns across 8 bases. V shed 6 bases, J shed 4 bases, and the junction held 10 bases outside the gene matches. CDR3 length: 15 amino acids. Germline CDR1 reads MNHNS; CDR2 reads SASEGT. CDR3 protein: CASRRGQDFIYGYTF. CDR3 coding DNA: TGTGCCAGCAGGAGGGGACAGGACTTTATCTATGGCTACACCTTC.

This clonotype was seen ten or more times. The chain combines TRBV20-1 with TRBJ2-7; the match to TRBD2 covers 13 bases. Germline values: CDR1 DFQATT, CDR2 SNEGSKA (reference sequence). The V segment lost 0 bases and the J segment 2 bases; nucleotides outside the gene matches: 1. CDR3 size: 15 residues. CDR3 DNA: TGCAGTGCTAGAGATGGGACTAGCGGGACCTACGAGCAGTACTTC. Translation: CSARDGTSGTYEQYF.

CDR3 in DNA: TGTGCCAGCAGCTTAGGACTAGCGGGAGATACGCAGTATTTT. Translated: CASSLGLAGDTQYF. The rearrangement uses TRBV7-2 and TRBJ2-3, with 10 positions matching TRBD2. This CDR3 comprises 14 residues. V lost 1 base to trimming and J lost 5 bases; unmatched junction nucleotides: 0. The germline V gene has CDR1 SGHTA and CDR2 FQGNSA.

This clonotype was seen many times. V usage is TRBV28 and J usage is TRBJ1-2; 7 bases fit TRBD1. Trimming took 6 bases from V and 2 from J; bases not matched to a gene: 6. This CDR3 region has 14 residues. CDR1 and CDR2 (germline): MDHEN, SYDVKM. The CDR3 is CASRRGRGNYGYTF. The CDR3 nucleotides are TGTGCCAGCAGGAGGGGGCGTGGGAACTATGGCTACACCTTC.

The rearrangement links TRBV12-3 or TRBV12-4 to TRBJ2-5; maybe TRBD2 (5 bases). V was cut by 8 bases and J by 4 bases, with 20 bases left in between. The CDR3 covers 15 residues. This CDR3 is CASRLALGRLETQYF. The CDR3 region has the DNA TGTGCCAGCCGGTTAGCTTTGGGGAGACTAGAGACCCAGTACTTC.

This clonotype was counted at least ten times. The chain combines TRBV4-3 with TRBJ1-3; D is unclear. This CDR3 region has 16 residues. V was trimmed by 0 bases and J by 0 bases, leaving 9 bases between them. CDR1 is LGHNA, CDR2 YSLEER, per germline. The CDR3 coding sequence is TGCGCCAGCAGCCAAGAACCGGGAAGCTCTGGAAACACCATATATTTT. This translates into CASSQEPGSSGNTIYF.

This clonotype has a count of ten or more. DNA of the CDR3: TGTGCCACCAGCAGAGGGGTGGATACGCAGTATTTT. Translating gives CATSRGVDTQYF. The rearrangement joins TRBV15 to TRBJ2-3; no reliable D call. Per germline, CDR1 LNHNV and CDR2 YYDKDF (reference sequence). The CDR3 runs 12 residues. Trimming removed 1 base from V and 6 bases from J, with 5 bases in between.

This clonotype was seen many times. The chain couples TRBV6-1 to TRBJ2-7, with 7 bases matching TRBD1. Germline V lookup: CDR1 MNHNS, CDR2 SASEGT. The trim removed 6 bases at V and 4 bases at J, leaving 6 bases unmatched. CDR3 length: 13 residues. Here the CDR3 DNA reads TGTGCCAGCAGGGGGTCGGGACAGTACGAGCAGTACTTC. It translates to CASRGSGQYEQYF.

This clonotype has at least ten counts. The chain carries TRBV27 and TRBJ1-2; TRBD1 agrees at 9 bases. Germline CDR1 MNHEY, CDR2 SMNVEV (reference sequence). There are 16 residues in the CDR3. V lost 0 bases, J lost 1 base, and 3 bases stayed unmatched. The CDR3 spells CASSLSWDRDNYGYTF. Written as DNA, the CDR3 is TGTGCCAGCAGTTTATCGTGGGACAGGGATAACTATGGCTACACCTTC.

In this sample, this clonotype turned up many times. V is TRBV2 and J is TRBJ2-3, with a tentative D call TRBD2 (6 bases). Trimming left V 3 bases short and J 1 base short, with 14 bases between. The CDR3 loop spans 16 amino acids. Germline V gives CDR1 SNHLY, CDR2 FYNNEI. CDR3 sequence reads: CASSEVTGLRTDTQYF. In DNA form, the CDR3 reads TGTGCCAGCAGTGAGGTAACGGGACTCCGCACAGATACGCAGTATTTT.

J is TRBJ1-2 and V is TRBV6-5; 9 bases fit TRBD1. The CDR3 totals 17 residues. Germline trimming cut 4 bases from V and 3 bases from J; bases unmatched to any gene: 12. Germline assignment: CDR1 MNHEY and CDR2 SVGAGI. The CDR3 sequence: CASSFHRGQVIDYGYTF. The CDR3, as DNA: TGTGCCAGCAGTTTCCACAGGGGGCAAGTGATAGACTATGGCTACACCTTC.

At least ten counts were recorded for this clonotype. The gene calls are TRBV5-6 and TRBJ1-5, with TRBD1 as a possible D gene (5 bases). The germline CDR1 and CDR2 sequences are SGHDT and YYEEEE. Deletions cut 1 base from V and 3 bases from J, with 8 bases between. CDR3 size: 14 residues. CDR3 amino acids: CASSLHRYNQPQHF. The CDR3 DNA sequence: TGTGCCAGCAGCTTGCACAGGTACAATCAGCCCCAGCATTTT.